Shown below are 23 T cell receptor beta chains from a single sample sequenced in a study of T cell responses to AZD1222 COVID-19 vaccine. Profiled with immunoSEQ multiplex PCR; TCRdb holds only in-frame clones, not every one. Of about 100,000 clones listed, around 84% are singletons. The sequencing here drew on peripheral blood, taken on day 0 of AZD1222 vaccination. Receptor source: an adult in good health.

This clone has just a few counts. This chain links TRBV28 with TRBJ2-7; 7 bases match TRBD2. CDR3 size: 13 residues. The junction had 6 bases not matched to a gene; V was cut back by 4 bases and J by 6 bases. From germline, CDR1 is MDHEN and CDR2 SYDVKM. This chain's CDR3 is CASSWGGSGEQYF. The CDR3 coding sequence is TGTGCCAGCAGTTGGGGGGGTTCGGGCGAGCAGTACTTC.

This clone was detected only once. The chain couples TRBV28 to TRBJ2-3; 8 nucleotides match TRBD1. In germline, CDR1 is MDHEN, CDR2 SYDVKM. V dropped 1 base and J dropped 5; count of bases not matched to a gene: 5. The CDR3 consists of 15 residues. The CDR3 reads CASSLFTGGVDTQYF. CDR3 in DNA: TGTGCCAGCAGTTTATTTACAGGGGGAGTAGATACGCAGTATTTT.

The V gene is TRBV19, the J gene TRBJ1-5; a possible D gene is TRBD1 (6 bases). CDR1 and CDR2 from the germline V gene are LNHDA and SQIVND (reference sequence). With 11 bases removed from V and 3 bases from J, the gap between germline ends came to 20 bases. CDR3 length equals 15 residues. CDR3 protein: CASGAGQLYNQPQHF. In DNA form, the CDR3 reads TGTGCCTCGGGGGCGGGGCAGCTATACAATCAGCCCCAGCATTTT. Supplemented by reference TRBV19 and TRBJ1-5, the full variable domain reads DGGITQSPKYLFRKEGQNVTLSCEQNLNHDAMYWYRQDPGQGLRLIYYSQIVNDFQKGDIAEGYSVSREKKESFPLTVTSAQKNPTAFYLCASGAGQLYNQPQHFGDGTRLSIL.

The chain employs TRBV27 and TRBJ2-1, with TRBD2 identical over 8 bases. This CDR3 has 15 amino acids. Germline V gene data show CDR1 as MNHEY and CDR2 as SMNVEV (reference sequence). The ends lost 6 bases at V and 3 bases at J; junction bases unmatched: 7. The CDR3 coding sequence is TGTGCCAGCAGCCGCCTTAGCGGGAACTACAATGAGCAGTTCTTC. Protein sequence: CASSRLSGNYNEQFF.

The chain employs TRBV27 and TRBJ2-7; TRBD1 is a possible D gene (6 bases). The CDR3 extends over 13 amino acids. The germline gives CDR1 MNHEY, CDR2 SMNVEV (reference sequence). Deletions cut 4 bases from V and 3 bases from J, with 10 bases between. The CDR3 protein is CASSYSDSYEQYF. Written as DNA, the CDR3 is TGTGCCAGCAGTTATTCGGACAGCTACGAGCAGTACTTC.

In DNA, the CDR3 is TGTGCCAGCAGCTTAGCACAGGGGGCCATCGAGCAGTACTTC. Protein product: CASSLAQGAIEQYF. The chain uses TRBV7-2 and TRBJ2-7; 9 bases line up with TRBD1. This CDR3 region has 14 residues. Germline V gene data show CDR1 as SGHTA and CDR2 as FQGNSA. With V trimmed by 0 bases and J by 6 bases, 3 bases remained unmatched.

The CDR3 sequence: CASSLRGSYTEAFF. CDR3 in DNA: TGTGCCAGCAGCTTGAGGGGCAGCTACACTGAAGCTTTCTTT. V usage is TRBV5-4 and J usage is TRBJ1-1; TRBD1 might be the D (5 bases). Germline CDR1 SGHNT, CDR2 YYREEE (reference sequence). The V end lost 1 base, the J end lost 3 bases, and 10 bases lay between the germline ends. The CDR3 spans 14 residues. The variable domain in full, with the rest retrieved from reference TRBV5-4 and TRBJ1-1, is ETGVTQSPTHLIKTRGQQVTLRCSSQSGHNTVSWYQQALGQGPQFIFQYYREEENGRGNFPPRFSGLQFPNYSSELNVNALELDDSALYLCASSLRGSYTEAFFGQGTRLTVV.

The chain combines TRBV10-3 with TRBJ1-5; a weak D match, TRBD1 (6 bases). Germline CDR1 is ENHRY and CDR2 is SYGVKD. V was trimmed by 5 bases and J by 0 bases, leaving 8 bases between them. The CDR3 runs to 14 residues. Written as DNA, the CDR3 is TGTGCCATCAGTCAGGGACATAGCAATCAGCCCCAGCATTTT. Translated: CAISQGHSNQPQHF.

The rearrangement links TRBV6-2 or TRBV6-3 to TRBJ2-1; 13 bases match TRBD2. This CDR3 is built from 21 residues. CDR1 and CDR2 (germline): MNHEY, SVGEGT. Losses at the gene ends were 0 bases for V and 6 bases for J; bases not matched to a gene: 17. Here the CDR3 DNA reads TGTGCCAGCAGTTACTCGGGGCCGCATGGACTAGCGGGAGTGGTTGTCAATGAGCAGTTCTTC. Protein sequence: CASSYSGPHGLAGVVVNEQFF.

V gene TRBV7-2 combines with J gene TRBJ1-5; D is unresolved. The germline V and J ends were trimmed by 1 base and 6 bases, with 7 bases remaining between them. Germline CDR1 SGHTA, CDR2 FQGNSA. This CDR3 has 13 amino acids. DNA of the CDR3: TGTGCCAGCAGCTTAGATGGGATTCAGCCCCAGCATTTT. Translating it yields CASSLDGIQPQHF.

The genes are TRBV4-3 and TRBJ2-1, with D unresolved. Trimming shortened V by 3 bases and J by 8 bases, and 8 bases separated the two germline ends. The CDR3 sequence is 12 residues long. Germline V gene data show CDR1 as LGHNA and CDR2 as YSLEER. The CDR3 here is CASSHRMDEQFF. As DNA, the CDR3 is TGCGCCAGCAGCCACAGGATGGATGAGCAGTTCTTC.

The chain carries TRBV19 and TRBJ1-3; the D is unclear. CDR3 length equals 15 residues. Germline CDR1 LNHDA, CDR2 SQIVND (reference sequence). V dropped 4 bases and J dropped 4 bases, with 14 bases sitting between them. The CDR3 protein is CASSTDILSGNTIYF. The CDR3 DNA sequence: TGTGCCAGTAGTACCGATATACTTTCGGGAAACACCATATATTTT.

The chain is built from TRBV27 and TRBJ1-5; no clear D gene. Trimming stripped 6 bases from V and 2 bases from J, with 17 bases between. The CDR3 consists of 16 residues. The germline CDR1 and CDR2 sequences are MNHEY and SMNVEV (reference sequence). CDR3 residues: CASSRIEGMGNQPQHF. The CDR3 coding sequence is TGTGCCAGCAGCCGGATTGAGGGAATGGGCAATCAGCCCCAGCATTTT.

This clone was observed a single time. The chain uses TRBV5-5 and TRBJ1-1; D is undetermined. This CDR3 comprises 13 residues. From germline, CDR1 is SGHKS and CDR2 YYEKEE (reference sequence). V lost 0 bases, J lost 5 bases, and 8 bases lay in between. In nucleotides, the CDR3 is TGTGCCAGCAGCTTGGGCGCGGGGACTGAAGCTTTCTTT. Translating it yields CASSLGAGTEAFF.

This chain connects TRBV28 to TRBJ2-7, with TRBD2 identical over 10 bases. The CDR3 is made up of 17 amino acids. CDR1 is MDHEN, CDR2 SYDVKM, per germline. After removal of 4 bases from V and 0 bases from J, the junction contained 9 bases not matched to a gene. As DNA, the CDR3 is TGTGCCAGCAGTTGGACTAGCGGTGGGGGGAGCTCCTACGAGCAGTACTTC. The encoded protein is CASSWTSGGGSSYEQYF.

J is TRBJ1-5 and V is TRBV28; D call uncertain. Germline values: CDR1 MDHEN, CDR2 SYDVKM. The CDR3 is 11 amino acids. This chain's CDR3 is CGTGSIAPQHF. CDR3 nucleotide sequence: TGTGGGACGGGGAGCATAGCGCCCCAGCATTTT.

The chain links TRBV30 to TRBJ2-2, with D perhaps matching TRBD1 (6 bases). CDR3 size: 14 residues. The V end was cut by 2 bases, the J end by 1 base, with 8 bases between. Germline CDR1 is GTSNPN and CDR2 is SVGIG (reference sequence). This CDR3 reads CAWSQGWNTGELFF. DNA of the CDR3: TGTGCCTGGAGTCAGGGGTGGAACACCGGGGAGCTGTTTTTT.

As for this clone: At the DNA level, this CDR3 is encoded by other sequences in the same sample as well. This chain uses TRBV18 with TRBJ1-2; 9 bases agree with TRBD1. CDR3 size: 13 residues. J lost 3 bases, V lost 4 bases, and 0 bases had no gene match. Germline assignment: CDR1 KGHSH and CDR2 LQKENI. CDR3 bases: TGTGCCAGCTCACGACAGGGGGACTATGGCTACACCTTC. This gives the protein CASSRQGDYGYTF.

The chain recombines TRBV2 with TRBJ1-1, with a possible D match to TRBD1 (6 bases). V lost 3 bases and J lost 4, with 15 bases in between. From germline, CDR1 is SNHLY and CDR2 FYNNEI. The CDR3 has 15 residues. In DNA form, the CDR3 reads TGTGCCAGCAGTGACCGACAGGTCTTGGGCACTGAAGCTTTCTTT. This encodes CASSDRQVLGTEAFF.

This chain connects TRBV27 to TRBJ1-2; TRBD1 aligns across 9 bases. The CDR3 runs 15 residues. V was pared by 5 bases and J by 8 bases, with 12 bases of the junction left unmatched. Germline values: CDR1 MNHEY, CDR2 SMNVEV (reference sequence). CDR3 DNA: TGTGCCAGCAGTAGCCCCGGGACAGGGAACGACGGCTACACCTTC. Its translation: CASSSPGTGNDGYTF.

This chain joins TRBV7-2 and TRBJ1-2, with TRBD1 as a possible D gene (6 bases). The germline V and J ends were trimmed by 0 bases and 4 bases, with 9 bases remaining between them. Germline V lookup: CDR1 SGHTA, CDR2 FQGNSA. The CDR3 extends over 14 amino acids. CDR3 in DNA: TGTGCCAGCAGCTTAGCGTCAGGGGTCTATGGCTACACCTTC. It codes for CASSLASGVYGYTF.

The CDR3 coding sequence is TGTGCCAGCAGCAAAGATGTTATGAGACCCACTGAAGCTTTCTTT. This translates into CASSKDVMRPTEAFF. The chain employs TRBV21-1 and TRBJ1-1. TRBV21-1 is designated a pseudogene. This CDR3 is 15 amino acids long.

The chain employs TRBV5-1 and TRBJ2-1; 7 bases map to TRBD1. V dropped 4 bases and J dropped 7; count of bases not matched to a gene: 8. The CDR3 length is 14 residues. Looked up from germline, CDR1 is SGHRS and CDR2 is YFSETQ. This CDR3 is CASSTGQSKNEQFF. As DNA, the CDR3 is TGCGCCAGCAGCACGGGACAGAGTAAGAATGAGCAGTTCTTC.